A single sample gave rise to the 10 T cell receptor beta chains below, sequenced in a study of blood T cell repertoires in COVID-19. Sequencing used immunoSEQ multiplex PCR; TCRdb keeps in-frame clones, though not all of them. The table includes approximately 280,000 clones, roughly 85% detected once. Sequenced sample: peripheral blood. Receptors originate from a man aged 50 or older with active or convalescent COVID-19.

V usage is TRBV7-9 and J usage is TRBJ2-2; possibly TRBD2 for D (6 bases). The V gene's germline CDR1 is SEHNR and CDR2 FQNEAQ (reference sequence). The CDR3 totals 13 residues. V lost 2 bases, J lost 5 bases, and 6 bases lay in between. Here the CDR3 DNA reads TGTGCCAGCAGCTTACGGGGGACCGGGGAGCTGTTTTTT. It is translated as CASSLRGTGELFF.

The chain is built from TRBV13 and TRBJ2-5; D possibly corresponds to TRBD2 (6 bases). CDR3 length: 13 amino acids. CDR1 and CDR2 (germline): PRHDT, FYEKMQ (reference sequence). With 0 bases removed from V and 5 bases from J, the gap between germline ends came to 7 bases. CDR3 nucleotide sequence: TGTGCCAGCAGCTTAGGCCGGGGGGAGACCCAGTACTTC. Its protein is CASSLGRGETQYF.

V is TRBV19 and J is TRBJ1-5; weak D call: TRBD1 (5 bases). Between the trimmed V and J ends, which lost 4 bases and 0 bases, there was a span of 13 bases. Germline lookup yields CDR1 LNHDA and CDR2 SQIVND (reference sequence). This CDR3 comprises 16 residues. The CDR3 loop reads CASSRDKGYSNQPQHF. CDR3 nucleotide sequence: TGTGCCAGTAGTAGGGATAAGGGGTATAGCAATCAGCCCCAGCATTTT.

V usage is TRBV12-5 and J usage is TRBJ1-1; perhaps TRBD1 as D (6 bases). The CDR3 sequence is 13 residues long. Deletions cut 7 bases from V and 5 bases from J, with 14 bases between. Per germline, CDR1 LGHNT and CDR2 FRNRAP. DNA for the CDR3: TGTGCTAGTGCCGAAAGGGGGGGGACTGAAGCTTTCTTT. Translated, it gives CASAERGGTEAFF. The variable domain in full, with the rest retrieved from reference TRBV12-5 and TRBJ1-1, is DARVTQTPRHKVTEMGQEVTMRCQPILGHNTVFWYRQTMMQGLELLAYFRNRAPLDDSGMPKDRFSAEMPDATLATLKIQPSEPRDSAVYFCASAERGGTEAFFGQGTRLTVV.

The chain links TRBV7-9 to TRBJ1-1; perhaps TRBD1 as D (5 bases). Trimming shortened V by 5 bases and J by 6 bases, and 19 bases separated the two germline ends. The CDR3 contains 15 residues. Germline CDR1 is SEHNR and CDR2 is FQNEAQ (reference sequence). CDR3 sequence reads: CASSQRALGHSEAFF. CDR3 DNA sequence: TGTGCCAGCAGCCAACGAGCCCTAGGACACTCTGAAGCTTTCTTT.

In nucleotides, the CDR3 is TGTGCCAGCGTTTCCCAGGGCGGAGAGACCCAGTACTTC. It encodes CASVSQGGETQYF. V usage is TRBV7-2 and J usage is TRBJ2-5; the D gene is possibly TRBD1 (5 bases). Germline V gives CDR1 SGHTA, CDR2 FQGNSA. V lost 8 bases, J lost 4 bases, and 14 bases lay in between. This CDR3 contains 13 residues.

This chain uses TRBV10-3 with TRBJ2-2, with TRBD1 matching 10 bases. Losses at the gene ends were 6 bases for V and 3 bases for J; bases not matched to a gene: 1. CDR3 size: 14 residues. The germline CDR1 and CDR2 sequences are ENHRY and SYGVKD. The CDR3 protein is CAIRTGGDTGELFF. CDR3 bases: TGTGCCATCAGGACAGGGGGCGACACCGGGGAGCTGTTTTTT.

The chain carries TRBV6-5 and TRBJ1-2; D gene uncertain. Trimming took off 4 bases at V and 4 bases at J, with 16 bases between the two ends. In germline, CDR1 is MNHEY, CDR2 SVGAGI. The CDR3 runs to 15 residues. CDR3 residues: CASSSDSRWSYGYTF. As DNA, the CDR3 is TGTGCCAGCAGTTCCGACTCGAGATGGAGCTATGGCTACACCTTC.

Only one count was recorded for this clone. The J gene is TRBJ2-7, the V gene TRBV28, with D tentatively TRBD2 (5 bases). Germline V gene data show CDR1 as MDHEN and CDR2 as SYDVKM. With 6 bases removed from V and 0 bases from J, the gap between germline ends came to 18 bases. This CDR3 spans 16 amino acids. The CDR3 is CASRRSPDFNSYEQYF. In DNA form, the CDR3 reads TGTGCCAGCAGGCGATCACCGGACTTTAACTCCTACGAGCAGTACTTC. The whole variable domain, remainder taken from reference TRBV28 and TRBJ2-7, is DVKVTQSSRYLVKRTGEKVFLECVQDMDHENMFWYRQDPGLGLRLIYFSYDVKMKEKGDIPEGYSVSREKKERFSLILESASTNQTSMYLCASRRSPDFNSYEQYFGPGTRLTVT.

The chain carries TRBV4-1 and TRBJ2-7, with D unresolved. The CDR3 extends over 13 amino acids. Germline CDR1 reads MGHRA; CDR2 reads YSYEKL. V was pared by 1 base and J by 5 bases, with 9 bases between. The CDR3 DNA is TGCGCCAGCAGCCAAGGGCAGAACCACGAGCAGTACTTC. This encodes CASSQGQNHEQYF.